Sequencing of this T cell receptor (beta chain) was carried out in a study of T cell repertoires in cytomegalovirus infection. Notes on the study in general: Clonotypes of TCR beta that were HLA-C-restricted and CMV-specific dominated the ex vivo response.

In its sample, this clonotype was seen a few times. What it binds is not known. From the reads, TCRdb called clonotypes with MiXCR, one entry per CDR3 protein. Counted here are a few hundred thousand distinct CDR3 sequences, just under 40% occurring once; the ten biggest clones make up 48%. The sequencing here drew on cultured PBMCs, taken from culture after CMV antigen stimulation. The TCR sequence derives from a human donor in good health (CMV status not recorded). Some clones in this sample may be carry-over from other donors' samples.

The CDR3 protein is CASSLSNRPHEQYF. The CDR3 region has the DNA TGTGCCAGCAGCCTCTCCAACAGGCCACACGAGCAGTACTTC. The rearrangement links TRBV7-2 to TRBJ2-7; the D gene is possibly TRBD1 (5 bases). CDR1 is SGHTA, CDR2 FQGNSA, per germline. There are 14 residues in the CDR3. V was clipped by 5 bases and J by 5 bases, with 16 bases between them.